This T cell receptor beta chain is from a study of early T cells in non-severe SARS-CoV-2 infection. Turning to the study itself: Bulk RNA taken from unsorted whole blood was sequenced, leaving chains unpaired. Findings and limits, study-wide: A preference for anti-spike CD8 responses marked VDJdb matching, which missed private and CD4 specificities.

V shed 2 bases and J shed 6 bases, with 14 bases lying between them. The CDR3 extends over 14 amino acids. With regard to this clonotype: The antigen is undetermined.

Attachment of unique molecular identifiers to individual cDNA molecules was performed. TCRdb reanalysed the 5' RACE reads using MiXCR and keeps one entry per CDR3 protein. Of about 42,000 distinct CDR3 sequences listed, around 6.9% are singletons. V is TRBV12-3 or TRBV12-4 and J is TRBJ2-7; D might be TRBD2 (6 bases). The receptor comes from an adult who was a healthcare worker with PCR-confirmed SARS-CoV-2 infection or an uninfected control (not recorded which). Sequences were obtained from whole blood. DNA for the CDR3: TGTGCCAGCAGTTTACGCGGGGAGCAAAGCGAGCAGTACTTC. Its protein product is CASSLRGEQSEQYF.